Listed below are T cell receptor beta chains from one sample, sequenced in a study of cytomegalovirus exposure and HLA in healthy donors. Assay used: immunoSEQ multiplex PCR; TCRdb lists only in-frame clones, some missing. Its table lists 65,000 to 90,000 clones. Sequenced sample: PBMCs. The receptor set was obtained from a man in his forties in good health and CMV-seronegative. Each CDR3 is given with its conserved first and last residue. A D gene is named only where the DNA matches it firmly.

TRBJ1-1 . TRBV18 TGTGCCAGCTCACCACAGGAGGCGAACACTGAAGCTTTCTTT CASSPQEANTEAFF
TRBJ1-1 TRBD1 TRBV4-1 TGCGCCAGCAGCCAAGGGACAGGGGGTCGATCAGGTACTGAAGCTTTCTTT CASSQGTGGRSGTEAFF
TRBJ2-7 . TRBV7-2 TGTGCCAGCAGCCACGGACAGAACCAATACGAGCAGTACTTC CASSHGQNQYEQYF
TRBJ2-2 TRBD1 TRBV10-2 TGCGCCAGCAGTGAGTCTCGGACAGGTGCGACCGGGGAGCTGTTTTTT CASSESRTGATGELFF
TRBJ1-1 TRBD1 TRBV14 TGTGCCAGCAGCCTTCGGACAGGGGGGAACACTGAAGCTTTCTTT CASSLRTGGNTEAFF
TRBJ1-2 . TRBV2 TGTGCCAGCAGGCCGGGCCCGGAGGTCGGCTACACCTTC CASRPGPEVGYTF
TRBJ2-7 . TRBV5-4 TGTGCCAGCAGCTTGGCCGGCGGGGCGATCTACGAGCAGTACTTC CASSLAGGAIYEQYF
TRBJ1-1 TRBD1 TRBV27 TGTGCCAGCAGTTTAGGGACAGGCAGTTACAACACTGAAGCTTTCTTT CASSLGTGSYNTEAFF
TRBJ2-5 . TRBV7-9 TGTGCCAGCAGCTTAGCAGGGGACATGTACCAAGAGACCCAGTACTTC CASSLAGDMYQETQYF
TRBJ1-5 . TRBV7-6 TGTGCCAGCAGCTTTAGACGAGGACAAAGCAATCAGCCCCAGCATTTT CASSFRRGQSNQPQHF
TRBJ1-6 . TRBV6-5 TGTGCCAGCAGTTACGATCTAAATTCACCCCTCCACTTT CASSYDLNSPLHF
TRBJ1-3 . TRBV4-1 TGCGCCAGCAGCCAAGATCTCCCAGGGTACTCTGGAAACACCATATATTTT CASSQDLPGYSGNTIYF
TRBJ2-5 TRBD1 TRBV28 TGTGCCAGCGGTCGAATTGACAGGGGGCATCTCCAAGAGACCCAGTACTTC CASGRIDRGHLQETQYF
TRBJ1-5 . TRBV4-1 TGCGCCAGCAGCCAAGATCTGAGGTACAATCAGCCCCAGCATTTT CASSQDLRYNQPQHF
TRBJ1-3 TRBD1 TRBV18 TGTGCCAGCTCACAGGGACAGACCCGCTCTGGAAACACCATATATTTT CASSQGQTRSGNTIYF
TRBJ2-1 TRBD2 TRBV19 TGTGCCAGTAGAGTGACCGGGACTAGCGGGGGGTTAACCTACAATGAGCAGTTCTTC CASRVTGTSGGLTYNEQFF
TRBJ1-6 . TRBV5-1 TGCGCCAGCACCACAGGGTATCTAGAGTCACCCCTCCACTTT CASTTGYLESPLHF
TRBJ2-1 . TRBV29-1 TGCAGCGTCGGGGAATACCGATTTGAGCAGTTCTTC CSVGEYRFEQFF
TRBJ2-7 . TRBV9 TGTGCCAGCAGCGTAAACACCGGGTCTACCTACGAGCAGTACTTC CASSVNTGSTYEQYF
TRBJ2-7 TRBD2 TRBV7-9 TGTGCCAGCAGCCCCTCTACCTTCGAAGCGGGGGTGTTACGAGGGCAGTACTTC CASSPSTFEAGVLRGQYF
TRBJ1-2 TRBD1 TRBV5-6 TGTGCCAGCAGCGCTCGGACAGGAGGCTTCGGCTACACCTTC CASSARTGGFGYTF
TRBJ1-1 . TRBV19 TGTGCCAGTAGTATTGGGACACCTTTGAACACTGAAGCTTTCTTT CASSIGTPLNTEAFF
TRBJ2-1 TRBD2 TRBV29-1 TGCAGCGTTGAACCGGGACTAGCGGGGGAGGAGATCTACAATGAGCAGTTCTTC CSVEPGLAGEEIYNEQFF
TRBJ1-4 . TRBV5-1 TGCGCCAGCAGCTTGGCCGAGCGCTTTAATGAAAAACTGTTTTTT CASSLAERFNEKLFF
TRBJ1-2 TRBD1 TRBV5-6 TGTGCCAGCAGGCGCGGGACAGCTATCTATGGCTACACCTTC CASRRGTAIYGYTF
TRBJ1-1 TRBD1 TRBV6-6 TGTGCCAGCAGTTACCTCCCCGGGACAGAGGCTGAAGCTTTCTTT CASSYLPGTEAEAFF
TRBJ1-5 . TRBV28 TGTGCCAGCAGTGAAAAGGGGGTCTACAGACTCAATCAGCCCCAGCATTTT CASSEKGVYRLNQPQHF
TRBJ2-3 TRBD2 TRBV2 TGTGCCAGCGGGCGGGGGACTCGCACAGATACGCAGTATTTT CASGRGTRTDTQYF
TRBJ2-1 TRBD1 TRBV5-5 TGTGCCAGCAGCTTGGGTCCGGTCAGGGGGCAAGGAAATGAGCAGTTCTTC CASSLGPVRGQGNEQFF
TRBJ2-5 TRBD1 TRBV5-4 TGTGCCAGCAGCCAGGGACAGCGAGAGACCCAGTACTTC CASSQGQRETQYF
TRBJ1-6 TRBD1 TRBV6-6 TGTGCCAGCAGTCGGGACAGCCCCTATAATTCACCCCTCCACTTT CASSRDSPYNSPLHF
TRBJ2-7 . TRBV6-6 TGTGCCAGCACCACCCGGTACGAGCAGTACTTC CASTTRYEQYF